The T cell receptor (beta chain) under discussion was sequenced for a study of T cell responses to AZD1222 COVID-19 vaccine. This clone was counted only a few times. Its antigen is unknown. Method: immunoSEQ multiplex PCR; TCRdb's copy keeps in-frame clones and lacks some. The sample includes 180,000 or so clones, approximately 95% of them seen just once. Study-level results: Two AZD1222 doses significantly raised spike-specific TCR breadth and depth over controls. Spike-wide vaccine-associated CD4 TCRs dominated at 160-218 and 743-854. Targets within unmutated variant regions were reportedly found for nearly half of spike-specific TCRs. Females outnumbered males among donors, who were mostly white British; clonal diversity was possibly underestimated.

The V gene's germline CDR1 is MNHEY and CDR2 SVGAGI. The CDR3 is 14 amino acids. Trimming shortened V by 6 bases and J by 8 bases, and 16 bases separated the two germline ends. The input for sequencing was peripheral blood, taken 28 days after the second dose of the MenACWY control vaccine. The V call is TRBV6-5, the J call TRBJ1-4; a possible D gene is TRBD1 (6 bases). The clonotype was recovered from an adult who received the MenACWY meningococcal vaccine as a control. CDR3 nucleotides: TGTGCCAGCAGACGCACAGGGAGACACGAAAAACTGTTTTTT. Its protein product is CASRRTGRHEKLFF.